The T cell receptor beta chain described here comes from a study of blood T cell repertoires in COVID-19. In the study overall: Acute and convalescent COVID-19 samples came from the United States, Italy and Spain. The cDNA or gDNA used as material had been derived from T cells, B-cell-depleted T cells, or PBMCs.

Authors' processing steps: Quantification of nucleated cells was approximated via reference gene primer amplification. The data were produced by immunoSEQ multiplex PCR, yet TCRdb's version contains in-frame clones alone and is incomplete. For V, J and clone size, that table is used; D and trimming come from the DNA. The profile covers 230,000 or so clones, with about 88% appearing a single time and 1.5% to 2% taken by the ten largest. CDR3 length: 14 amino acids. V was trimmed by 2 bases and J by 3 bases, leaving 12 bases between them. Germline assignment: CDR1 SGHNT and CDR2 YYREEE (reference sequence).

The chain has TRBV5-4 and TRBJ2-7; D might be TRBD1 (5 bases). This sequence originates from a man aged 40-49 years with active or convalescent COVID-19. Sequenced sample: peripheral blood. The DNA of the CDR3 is TGTGCCAGCAGCTTTGGTCAGGGATTCTACGAGCAGTACTTC. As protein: CASSFGQGFYEQYF.